This T cell receptor (beta chain) is from a study of blood T cell repertoires in COVID-19. Study-level information: T cells, B-cell-depleted T cells, or PBMCs provided the cDNA or gDNA that served as material.

In the original analysis: Using reference gene primer amplification, nucleated cell counts were estimated. Measured with immunoSEQ multiplex PCR; TCRdb has only the in-frame clones, and not every one. Clonal size and the V and J genes are those of that table, whereas D and trimming came from the DNA. The data contain some 350,000 clones, 70% to 90% of them singletons. What was sequenced was peripheral blood. This TCR was recovered from a human donor in a cohort sampled during active COVID-19.

The CDR3: CSARAVYEQYF. CDR3 bases: TGCAGTGCTAGGGCTGTCTACGAGCAGTACTTC. The V call is TRBV20-1, the J call TRBJ2-7, with unresolved D. From germline, CDR1 is DFQATT and CDR2 SNEGSKA (reference sequence). CDR3 length equals 11 residues. Trimming cost V 3 bases and J 3 bases, with 6 bases left between them.